This TCR beta chain comes out of a study of early T cells in non-severe SARS-CoV-2 infection. Study at large: Whole-blood bulk RNA, unsorted, was sequenced, and chains were unpaired.

One entry per CDR3 protein, called by TCRdb with MiXCR from the 5' RACE reads. The sample shows 25,000 to 35,000 distinct CDR3 sequences, about 3% of them seen only once. This CDR3 is built from 14 residues. Germline V gene lookup returns CDR1 SQVTM and CDR2 ANQGSEA. V lost 3 bases and J 4 bases, leaving 12 bases between the germline ends. This chain links TRBV29-1 with TRBJ2-2; tentative D call: TRBD1 (6 bases). This TCR derives from an adult who was a healthcare worker with PCR-confirmed SARS-CoV-2 infection or an uninfected control (not recorded which). Sequencing was carried out using whole blood. The CDR3 DNA follows: TGCAGCGTTGATTTATCCAGGGGCACCGGGGAGCTGTTTTTT. Translation: CSVDLSRGTGELFF.